Below are 9 T cell receptor beta chains sequenced from a single sample in a study of T-cell memory formation after mild COVID-19. TCRdb used MiXCR to reprocess the 5' RACE reads, holding one entry per CDR3 protein. The table has a few hundred thousand distinct CDR3 sequences, 25% to 30% seen once. Specimen: PBMCs or a T cell subset sorted from them (not recorded which). These receptors were obtained from an adult woman who had mild COVID-19 (a few samples of this study predate the infection). Cell type and time point are not known.

This clonotype was observed a handful of times. This chain links TRBV24-1 with TRBJ2-2; D not certain. CDR1 is KGHDR and CDR2 is SFDVKD in the germline V gene. This CDR3 region has 18 residues. Trimming cost V 0 bases and J 4 bases, with 17 bases left between them. The CDR3 nucleotides read TGTGCCACCAGTGATTTGTTCTCGACTCCCGGGCGCACCGGGGAGCTGTTTTTT. Its translation: CATSDLFSTPGRTGELFF.

V is TRBV7-2 and J is TRBJ2-7, with TRBD2 matching 7 bases. CDR1 and CDR2 (germline): SGHTA, FQGNSA. This CDR3 has 15 residues. J gave up 5 bases and V 5 bases, and 12 bases lay outside the gene matches. In nucleotides, the CDR3 is TGTGCCAGCAGCCGGGGGAGGGGCCGTAGCCACGAGCAGTACTTC. Protein: CASSRGRGRSHEQYF.

The chain carries TRBV3-1 and TRBJ2-7, with TRBD1 identical over 7 bases. Unmatched junction bases numbered 3, after V lost 2 bases and J lost 2 bases. The germline CDR1 and CDR2 sequences are LGHDT and YNNKEL (reference sequence). CDR3 size: 14 residues. CDR3 in DNA: TGTGCCAGCAGCCAATGGGACAGAGCCTACGAGCAGTACTTC. Residues: CASSQWDRAYEQYF.

The chain links TRBV4-3 to TRBJ2-5; TRBD1 or TRBD2 may be the D gene (5 bases each). Germline assignment: CDR1 LGHNA and CDR2 YSLEER. The CDR3 contains 14 residues. Trimming cost V 3 bases and J 4 bases, with 12 bases left between them. The chain's CDR3 is CASSHQGGRETQYF. CDR3 nucleotide sequence: TGCGCCAGCAGCCACCAGGGTGGGAGAGAGACCCAGTACTTC.

This chain uses TRBV12-3 or TRBV12-4 with TRBJ1-1, with a tentative D call TRBD1 (6 bases). Trimming stripped 3 bases from V and 0 bases from J, with 11 bases between. The CDR3 consists of 15 residues. Here the CDR3 DNA reads TGTGCCAGCAGTTTGGGGGGGCCAGTGAACACTGAAGCTTTCTTT. It is translated as CASSLGGPVNTEAFF.

The rearrangement joins TRBV7-9 to TRBJ2-5; TRBD2 matches at 10 bases. The CDR3 is made up of 19 amino acids. Germline V CDR1 and CDR2: SEHNR, FQNEAQ (reference sequence). Trimming removed 5 bases from V and 2 bases from J; junction bases left unmatched: 17. CDR3 in amino acids: CASSGFTTLAGALQETQYF. The CDR3 nucleotides read TGTGCCAGCAGCGGCTTCACTACTCTAGCGGGGGCTTTACAAGAGACCCAGTACTTC.

CDR3 in amino acids: CASSMGWAYEQYF. CDR3 nucleotide sequence: TGTGCCAGCAGCATGGGGTGGGCCTACGAGCAGTACTTC. The chain is built from TRBV7-9 and TRBJ2-7; the D is unclear. Trimming removed 5 bases at V and 2 bases at J, with 10 bases between. The germline gives CDR1 SEHNR, CDR2 FQNEAQ (reference sequence). The length of the CDR3 is 13 residues.

This clonotype has only a few counts. J is TRBJ1-3 and V is TRBV12-3 or TRBV12-4, with D maybe TRBD1 (5 bases). This CDR3 spans 15 amino acids. V was clipped by 10 bases and J by 1 base, with 17 bases between them. CDR3 sequence: CATSRQGGSGNTIYF. DNA of the CDR3: TGTGCCACCTCCCGGCAGGGTGGGTCTGGAAACACCATATATTTT.

This clonotype was observed a few times. The chain combines TRBV11-2 with TRBJ1-2; D is possibly TRBD1 (6 bases). The CDR3 covers 15 residues. Germline V CDR1 and CDR2: SGHAT, FQNNGV. Trimming cost V 0 bases and J 1 base, with 9 bases left between them. CDR3 in DNA: TGTGCCAGCAGCTTAGAGGGGGCGAGTAACTATGGCTACACCTTC. Translation: CASSLEGASNYGYTF.